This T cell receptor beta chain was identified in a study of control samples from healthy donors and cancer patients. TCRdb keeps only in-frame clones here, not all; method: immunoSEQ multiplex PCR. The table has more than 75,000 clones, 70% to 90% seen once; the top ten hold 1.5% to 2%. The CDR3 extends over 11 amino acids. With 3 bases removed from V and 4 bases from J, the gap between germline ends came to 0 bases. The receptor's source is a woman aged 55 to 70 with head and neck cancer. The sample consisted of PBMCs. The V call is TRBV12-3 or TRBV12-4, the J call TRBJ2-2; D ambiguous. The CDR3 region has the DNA TGTGCCAGCAGTTTCACCGGGGAGCTGTTTTTT. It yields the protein CASSFTGELFF.